This T cell receptor (beta chain) comes out of a study of blood T cell repertoires in COVID-19. Original analysis: Amplification from reference gene primers served as the basis for estimated nucleated cell counts. TCRdb keeps only in-frame clones here, not all; method: immunoSEQ multiplex PCR. The V and J calls and clone size were taken over from that table, and D and trimming were inferred from the DNA. The repertoire has about 350,000 clones, 87% of them found once; the top ten carry 6% to 7%. The CDR3 length is 14 residues. Trimming took 4 bases from V and 2 from J; bases not matched to a gene: 4. Germline CDR1 SGHRS, CDR2 YFSETQ.

V and J are TRBV5-1 and TRBJ2-5, with 8 bases aligning to TRBD2. The sample consisted of peripheral blood. The receptor was isolated from a woman aged 50 to 65 with COVID-19, enrolled during active disease. DNA for the CDR3: TGCGCCAGCAGCACCACTAGCGGACAAGAGACCCAGTACTTC. Its translation: CASSTTSGQETQYF.